One and the same sample provided the 26 T cell receptor beta chains below, sequenced in a study of CD8 T cells in Susac syndrome. RNA, at about 0.45 to 1 ug, was reverse transcribed with random hexamers. TCRdb re-called the immunoSEQ multiplex PCR reads through MiXCR, storing one row per CDR3 protein. The sample has 130,000 or so distinct CDR3 sequences; under 95% are singletons. Sequencing was carried out using CD8+ T cells from PBMCs. The receptors originated from a human donor with multiple sclerosis.

The rearrangement joins TRBV27 to TRBJ2-3; 12 bases align to TRBD2. The CDR3 extends over 16 amino acids. Germline assignment: CDR1 MNHEY and CDR2 SMNVEV (reference sequence). Losses at the gene ends were 5 bases for V and 6 bases for J; bases not matched to a gene: 9. The CDR3 region is CASSLTSGRSWDTQYF. CDR3 sequence (DNA): TGTGCCAGCAGTCTCACTAGCGGGAGGAGTTGGGATACGCAGTATTTT.

The chain recombines TRBV4-1 with TRBJ1-4, with 8 bases lining up with TRBD1. CDR1 is MGHRA, CDR2 YSYEKL, per germline. The CDR3 loop spans 14 amino acids. Unmatched junction bases numbered 10, after V lost 5 bases and J lost 11 bases. As DNA, the CDR3 is TGCGCCAGCAGCGTCCGACAGGGGAAGGACAAACTGTTTTTT. Amino acid sequence: CASSVRQGKDKLFF.

The sample holds one count of this clonotype. The V and J genes are TRBV6-1 and TRBJ2-7; 11 bases align to TRBD1. CDR3 size: 18 residues. Trimming cost V 6 bases and J 4 bases; bases outside gene matches: 17. Per the germline V gene, CDR1 is MNHNS and CDR2 is SASEGT. CDR3 sequence (DNA): TGTGCCAGCAGCTCGGGACAGGGGGGCCCCTGGCTTGCTTACGAGCAGTACTTC. It is translated as CASSSGQGGPWLAYEQYF.

The V call is TRBV20-1, the J call TRBJ2-5; 8 bases fit TRBD2. The germline gives CDR1 DFQATT, CDR2 SNEGSKA (reference sequence). CDR3 length: 14 residues. Trimming took 3 bases from V and 1 from J; bases not matched to a gene: 4. The CDR3 region is CSASLLAVQETQYF. In nucleotides, the CDR3 is TGCAGTGCTAGTCTACTAGCGGTCCAAGAGACCCAGTACTTC.

The rearrangement uses TRBV9 and TRBJ2-5, with 7 bases aligning to TRBD2. V lost 0 bases and J lost 4; bases outside the gene matches: 15. This CDR3 spans 18 amino acids. Per germline, CDR1 SGDLS and CDR2 YYNGEE. Here the CDR3 reads CASSVDGGSQKGGETQYF. DNA of the CDR3: TGTGCCAGCAGCGTAGATGGCGGGAGCCAAAAGGGAGGAGAGACCCAGTACTTC. Full variable domain (rest looked up from reference TRBV9 and TRBJ2-5): DSGVTQTPKHLITATGQRVTLRCSPRSGDLSVYWYQQSLDQGLQFLIQYYNGEERAKGNILERFSAQQFPDLHSELNLSSLELGDSALYFCASSVDGGSQKGGETQYFGPGTRLLVL.

This chain connects TRBV27 to TRBJ1-2; D remains unclear. Germline CDR1 is MNHEY and CDR2 is SMNVEV (reference sequence). This CDR3 region has 13 residues. The ends were cut back, 5 bases at V and 7 bases at J, with 14 bases in the middle. This CDR3 reads CASSAHRVSGYTF. DNA for the CDR3: TGTGCCAGCAGTGCTCACAGAGTCTCTGGCTACACCTTC.

This rearrangement joins TRBV29-1 to TRBJ2-1, with TRBD1 matching over 8 bases. The CDR3 has 14 residues. Germline-derived CDR1 and CDR2 are SQVTM and ANQGSEA. After removal of 3 bases from V and 3 bases from J, the junction contained 4 bases not matched to a gene. CDR3 in amino acids: CSVDGTGIYNEQFF. The DNA for the CDR3 is TGCAGCGTTGACGGGACAGGAATCTACAATGAGCAGTTCTTC.

The gene calls are TRBV9 and TRBJ1-2; tentatively, D is TRBD1 (5 bases). Trimming removed 0 bases at V and 6 bases at J, with 15 bases between. Germline CDR1 and CDR2: SGDLS and YYNGEE. There are 15 residues in the CDR3. This CDR3 is CASSVVVGGIDGYTF. CDR3 nucleotide sequence: TGTGCCAGCAGCGTAGTAGTGGGGGGGATTGATGGCTACACCTTC.

The rearrangement links TRBV5-6 to TRBJ2-2, with a possible D match to TRBD1 (6 bases). V gave up 1 base and J gave up 10 bases, with 17 bases separating them. There are 15 residues in the CDR3. Germline CDR1 is SGHDT and CDR2 is YYEEEE. The CDR3 DNA sequence: TGTGCCAGCAGCTTGTATAGGGGGAAAAACGAGGAGCTGTTTTTT. Translated, it gives CASSLYRGKNEELFF.

The gene calls are TRBV6-5 and TRBJ1-1; perhaps TRBD1 as D (5 bases). Germline V lookup: CDR1 MNHEY, CDR2 SVGAGI. Trimming removed 6 bases at V and 3 bases at J, with 14 bases between. The CDR3 has 14 residues. DNA for the CDR3: TGTGCCAGCAGAGCACAGGAAGAGGACACTGAAGCTTTCTTT. This encodes CASRAQEEDTEAFF.

The chain employs TRBV4-1 and TRBJ1-2, with D hard to call. This CDR3 is built from 16 residues. V was pared by 0 bases and J by 6 bases, with 17 bases between. Germline assignment: CDR1 MGHRA and CDR2 YSYEKL. The CDR3 bases are TGCGCCAGCAGCCAAGACCTCGAGACTTCCTCTCATGGCTACACCTTC. Translating gives CASSQDLETSSHGYTF.

The genes are TRBV20-1 and TRBJ2-7; a weak D match, TRBD2 (7 bases). This CDR3 has 15 amino acids. Germline loops: CDR1 DFQATT, CDR2 SNEGSKA (reference sequence). V lost 0 bases and J 6 bases, leaving 18 bases between the germline ends. CDR3 coding DNA: TGCAGTGCTAGAGATCGGGTAGGGGGGGGCGGCGAGCAGTACTTC. Its translation is CSARDRVGGGGEQYF.

V and J are TRBV7-9 and TRBJ2-1, with D possibly being TRBD1 (5 bases). Trimming removed 7 bases from V and 8 bases from J, with 12 bases in between. The CDR3 runs 12 residues. In germline, CDR1 is SEHNR, CDR2 FQNEAQ (reference sequence). In DNA, the CDR3 is TGTGCCAGCAACCAGGACACCTATGAGCAGTTCTTC. It encodes CASNQDTYEQFF.

V is TRBV6-6 and J is TRBJ2-2; weak D call: TRBD2 (5 bases). CDR3 length: 16 residues. Germline V gene sequence: CDR1 MNHNY, CDR2 SVGAGI (reference sequence). Trimming left V 3 bases short and J 2 bases short, with 13 bases between. CDR3 sequence (DNA): TGTGCCAGCAGTTATGTTTCCGGGGAAAACACCGGGGAGCTGTTTTTT. Translated, it gives CASSYVSGENTGELFF.

The chain is built from TRBV6-5 and TRBJ1-5; possibly TRBD1 for D (5 bases). The V end lost 0 bases, the J end lost 4 bases, and 7 bases lay between the germline ends. CDR3 length: 14 amino acids. Germline CDR1 and CDR2: MNHEY and SVGAGI. CDR3 loop: CASSYSSGNQPQHF. The CDR3 coding sequence is TGTGCCAGCAGTTACTCTTCAGGGAATCAGCCCCAGCATTTT.

This clonotype was seen just once. V usage is TRBV5-6 and J usage is TRBJ2-1, with 7 positions matching TRBD1. Trimming cost V 3 bases and J 3 bases; bases outside gene matches: 3. Germline V CDR1 and CDR2: SGHDT, YYEEEE. The CDR3 spans 14 residues. CDR3 nucleotide sequence: TGTGCCAGCAGCTCGGGACAGATCTACAATGAGCAGTTCTTC. Translated, it gives CASSSGQIYNEQFF.

This chain connects TRBV30 to TRBJ2-1; maybe TRBD2 (6 bases). CDR3 length equals 10 residues. Germline assignment: CDR1 GTSNPN and CDR2 SVGIG (reference sequence). Trimming took 5 bases from V and 10 from J, leaving 9 bases between them. The CDR3 loop reads CAWEAGEQFF. CDR3 sequence (DNA): TGTGCCTGGGAAGCGGGCGAGCAGTTCTTC.

This chain connects TRBV12-3 or TRBV12-4 to TRBJ2-7; unclear D gene. Trimming shortened V by 1 base and J by 3 bases, and 7 bases separated the two germline ends. The CDR3 spans 13 residues. The CDR3 spells CASSLGRGYEQYF. CDR3 DNA: TGTGCCAGCAGTTTAGGCAGAGGCTACGAGCAGTACTTC.

The gene calls are TRBV12-5 and TRBJ1-1; D remains unclear. The V end lost 6 bases, the J end lost 0 bases, and 5 bases lay between the germline ends. Per the germline V gene, CDR1 is LGHNT and CDR2 is FRNRAP. The CDR3 is made up of 12 amino acids. The CDR3 spells CASGSMNTEAFF. The CDR3 region has the DNA TGTGCTAGTGGGAGTATGAACACTGAAGCTTTCTTT.

This sequence joins TRBV27 and TRBJ2-2; D is undetermined. The CDR3 runs 15 residues. Trimming removed 3 bases from V and 0 bases from J, with 8 bases in between. In germline, CDR1 is MNHEY, CDR2 SMNVEV (reference sequence). CDR3 in amino acids: CASSFEVANTGELFF. In DNA form, the CDR3 reads TGTGCCAGCAGTTTCGAGGTAGCGAACACCGGGGAGCTGTTTTTT.

The V gene is TRBV25-1, the J gene TRBJ1-2; D possibly corresponds to TRBD1 (5 bases). CDR1 is MGHDK and CDR2 is SYGVNS in the germline V gene. V lost 0 bases and J 0 bases, leaving 14 bases between the germline ends. The CDR3 length is 17 residues. CDR3 nucleotide sequence: TGTGCCAGCAGTGAATATGAGGGCCCGACAGCTAACTATGGCTACACCTTC. Protein sequence: CASSEYEGPTANYGYTF.

The genes are TRBV15 and TRBJ2-1; possible D gene TRBD2, 6 bases. The germline V gene has CDR1 LNHNV and CDR2 YYDKDF (reference sequence). V dropped 0 bases and J dropped 2 bases, with 17 bases sitting between them. The CDR3 has 18 residues. The CDR3: CATSRDRGGGGAYNEQFF. CDR3 DNA: TGTGCCACCAGCAGAGATCGGGGAGGCGGAGGGGCCTACAATGAGCAGTTCTTC.

J is TRBJ2-5 and V is TRBV21-1; the D call TRBD1 from the table was never checked on the DNA. TRBV21-1 is reported as a pseudogene. The length of the CDR3 is 19 residues. The CDR3 here is CASSKNRPLREAEGETQYF. Written as DNA, the CDR3 is TGTGCCAGCAGCAAAAATCGCCCCCTACGGGAGGCCGAGGGAGAGACCCAGTACTTC.

This clonotype was found a few times. The rearrangement joins TRBV11-2 to TRBJ2-2, with D tentatively TRBD2 (6 bases). The CDR3 runs 12 residues. Per germline, CDR1 SGHAT and CDR2 FQNNGV. V was cut by 5 bases and J by 6 bases, with 7 bases left in between. The CDR3 loop is CASSRRAGELFF. In DNA, the CDR3 is TGTGCCAGCAGCCGGAGGGCCGGGGAGCTGTTTTTT.

V and J are TRBV6-5 and TRBJ2-1; D tentatively reads TRBD1 or TRBD2 (5 bases each). CDR1 and CDR2 from the germline V gene are MNHEY and SVGAGI. The CDR3 consists of 16 residues. Trimming pared 4 bases from V and 5 bases from J, leaving 18 bases between. This chain's CDR3 is CASSLPSSGTNNEQFF. DNA of the CDR3: TGTGCCAGCAGTTTACCTTCGTCCGGGACCAACAATGAGCAGTTCTTC.

This chain links TRBV7-8 with TRBJ2-1, with TRBD2 identical over 8 bases. Germline CDR1 reads SGHVS; CDR2 reads FQNEAQ. The junction had 13 bases not matched to a gene; V was cut back by 8 bases and J by 4 bases. The CDR3 is 16 amino acids. CDR3 in DNA: TGTGCCAGCGAGCCCACGCAACTAGCGGATTACAATGAGCAGTTCTTC. As protein: CASEPTQLADYNEQFF.